These 7 T cell receptor beta chains were sequenced from one sample in a study of sequential checkpoint blockade in melanoma. Clones were read by immunoSEQ multiplex PCR, and TCRdb kept only the in-frame ones, dropping some. The data hold about 37,000 clones, with 84% observed a single time. Treatment of the sample: randomized to nivolumab then ipilimumab (arm A) or the reverse (arm B). Sequenced here: CD8+ T cells sorted from blood (inferred from file names), sampled from a patient given nivolumab and ipilimumab in sequence. The origin of the receptors is a human donor with melanoma.

The chain has TRBV5-1 and TRBJ2-7, with 7 bases lining up with TRBD1. Trimming removed 5 bases from V and 5 bases from J; junction bases left unmatched: 7. In germline, CDR1 is SGHRS, CDR2 YFSETQ. The CDR3 runs 13 residues. This CDR3 is CASSTDRSHEQYF. For the CDR3, the DNA is TGCGCCAGCAGTACGGACAGGTCACACGAGCAGTACTTC.

This chain connects TRBV30 to TRBJ2-3, with D perhaps matching TRBD1 (5 bases). In germline, CDR1 is GTSNPN, CDR2 SVGIG (reference sequence). This CDR3 is built from 18 residues. V was clipped by 0 bases and J by 0 bases, with 19 bases between them. DNA for the CDR3: TGTGCCTGGAGTGTACGTTGGGGCAAAAATCCTAGCACAGATACGCAGTATTTT. Encoded protein: CAWSVRWGKNPSTDTQYF.

The gene calls are TRBV15 and TRBJ1-1, with no clear D. CDR1 and CDR2 (germline): LNHNV, YYDKDF (reference sequence). The CDR3 is 16 amino acids. Trimming cost V 0 bases and J 1 base, with 12 bases left between them. CDR3 amino acids: CATSRDGRAGNTEAFF. The CDR3, as DNA: TGTGCCACCAGCAGAGATGGGCGTGCGGGGAACACTGAAGCTTTCTTT. The complete variable domain, with remaining parts taken from reference TRBV15 and TRBJ1-1, reads DAMVIQNPRYQVTQFGKPVTLSCSQTLNHNVMYWYQQKSSQAPKLLFHYYDKDFNNEADTPDNFQSRRPNTSFCFLDIRSPGLGDTAMYLCATSRDGRAGNTEAFFGQGTRLTVV.

This sequence joins TRBV5-1 and TRBJ2-1, with 7 bases fitting TRBD1. With V trimmed by 2 bases and J by 6 bases, 5 bases remained unmatched. CDR1 and CDR2 (germline): SGHRS, YFSETQ. CDR3 length: 14 residues. The CDR3 reads CASSLQGLFNEQFF. The DNA of the CDR3 is TGCGCCAGCAGCTTACAGGGGTTGTTCAATGAGCAGTTCTTC.

The CDR3 loop is CASRTPGNEQYF. CDR3 sequence (DNA): TGTGCCAGCAGGACCCCGGGGAACGAGCAGTACTTC. The chain joins TRBV27 to TRBJ2-5, with D perhaps TRBD2 (5 bases). The J call is in doubt because the DNA end fits TRBJ2-7 better. This CDR3 is built from 12 residues. Germline CDR1 MNHEY, CDR2 SMNVEV (reference sequence).

In its sample, this clone is medium-sized. The chain links TRBV6-5 to TRBJ1-2; TRBD1 matches 8 bases. The germline gives CDR1 MNHEY, CDR2 SVGAGI. The J segment lost 1 base and the V segment lost 0 bases, leaving 1 base of the junction unmatched. The CDR3 totals 15 residues. Here the CDR3 reads CASSYSQGVNYGYTF. CDR3 DNA sequence: TGTGCCAGCAGTTACTCACAGGGGGTTAACTATGGCTACACCTTC.

The V call is TRBV5-5, the J call TRBJ2-6; a possible D gene is TRBD1 (5 bases). Trimming took 6 bases from V and 4 from J, leaving 11 bases between them. This CDR3 has 14 amino acids. The V gene's germline CDR1 is SGHKS and CDR2 YYEKEE (reference sequence). The CDR3 protein is CASTFGAGANVLTF. DNA for the CDR3: TGTGCCAGCACCTTTGGGGCAGGGGCCAACGTCCTGACTTTC.